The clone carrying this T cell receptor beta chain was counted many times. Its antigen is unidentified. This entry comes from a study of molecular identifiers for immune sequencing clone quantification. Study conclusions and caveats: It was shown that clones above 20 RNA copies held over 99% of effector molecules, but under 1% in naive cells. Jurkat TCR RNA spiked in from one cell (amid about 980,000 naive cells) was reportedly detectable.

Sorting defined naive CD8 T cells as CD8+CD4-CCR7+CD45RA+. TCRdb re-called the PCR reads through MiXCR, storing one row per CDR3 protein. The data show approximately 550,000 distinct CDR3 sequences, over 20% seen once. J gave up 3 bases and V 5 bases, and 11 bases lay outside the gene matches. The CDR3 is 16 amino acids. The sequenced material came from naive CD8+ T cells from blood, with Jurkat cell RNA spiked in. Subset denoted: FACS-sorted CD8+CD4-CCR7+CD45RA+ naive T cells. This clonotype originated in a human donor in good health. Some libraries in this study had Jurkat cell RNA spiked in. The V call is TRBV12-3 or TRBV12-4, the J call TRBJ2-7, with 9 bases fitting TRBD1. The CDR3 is CASSPKPGQGNYEQYF. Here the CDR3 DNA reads TGTGCCAGCAGTCCGAAACCGGGACAGGGCAACTACGAGCAGTACTTC.